This TCR beta chain was recorded in a study of CD8 T cells in ankylosing spondylitis. The CDR3 is made up of 13 amino acids. Germline V gene sequence: CDR1 MNHEY, CDR2 SVGEGT. The J segment lost 3 bases and the V segment lost 8 bases, leaving 4 bases of the junction unmatched. Study observations and caveats: Apparently characteristic of ankylosing spondylitis blood was a TCR beta motif (roughly eight highly homologous variants).

Quantitative 5'-RACE with molecular barcodes generated TCR beta libraries. Each CDR3 protein is one row after TCRdb ran MiXCR on the 5' RACE reads. The sample holds roughly 440,000 distinct CDR3 sequences, 17% seen once. This clonotype was picked up a small number of times. Its antigen is still unknown. The clonotype originates from a male donor with ankylosing spondylitis. V is TRBV6-2 or TRBV6-3 and J is TRBJ1-5, with 7 bases lining up with TRBD1. The sequenced sample was blood, either unsorted or a sorted T cell fraction (not recorded which). As DNA, the CDR3 is TGTGCCAGCGGGGACAGCCTCAATCAGCCCCAGCATTTT. It codes for CASGDSLNQPQHF.